This T cell receptor (beta chain) was retrieved from a study of blood T cell repertoires in COVID-19. Study at large: Researchers got acute and convalescent COVID-19 samples from the United States, Italy and Spain. PBMCs, B-cell-depleted T cells, or T cells were the source of the cDNA or gDNA that made up the material.

Original processing notes: Reference gene primer amplification gave nucleated cell count estimates. Data came from immunoSEQ multiplex PCR; TCRdb stores just in-frame clones and leaves some out. V and J calls and clone size follow that table, whereas D and trimming were derived from the DNA. In the table there are 210,000 or so clones, more than 80% of which are singletons. V was clipped by 0 bases and J by 7 bases, with 13 bases between them. The CDR3 runs to 15 residues. Germline-derived CDR1 and CDR2 are LGHDT and YNNKEL (reference sequence). This clonotype originated in a woman older than 75 with acute or convalescent COVID-19. J is TRBJ1-5 and V is TRBV3-1 (or the pseudogene TRBV3-2); TRBD1 is a possible D gene (5 bases). Sequenced material: peripheral blood. The chain's CDR3 is CASSQDTTQGQPQHF. The CDR3 bases are TGTGCCAGCAGCCAAGATACCACTCAGGGCCAGCCCCAGCATTTT.